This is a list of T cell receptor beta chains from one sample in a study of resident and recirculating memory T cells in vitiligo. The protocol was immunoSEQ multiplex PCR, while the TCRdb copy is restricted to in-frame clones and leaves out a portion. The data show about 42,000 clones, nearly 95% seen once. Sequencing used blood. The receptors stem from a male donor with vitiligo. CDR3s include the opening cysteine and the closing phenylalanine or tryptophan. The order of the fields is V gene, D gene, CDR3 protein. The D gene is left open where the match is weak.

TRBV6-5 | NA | CARGQSESNQPQHF
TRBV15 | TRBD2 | CATSKERGEGSDTQYF
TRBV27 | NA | CASTIASGYSPLHF
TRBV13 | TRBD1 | CASSLGQGVFYGYTF
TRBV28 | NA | CASSPPGWGAKNIQYF
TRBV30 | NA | CAWSVGLVPYGYTF
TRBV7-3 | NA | CASSLNSPGTTGNEQYF
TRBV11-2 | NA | CASSFGGDNEQFF
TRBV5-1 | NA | CASSLSGEINYGYTF
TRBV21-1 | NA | CASPGTGVHEKLFF
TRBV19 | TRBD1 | CASSAADRPSQPQHF
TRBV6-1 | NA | CASGLTGVGFEKLFF
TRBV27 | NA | CASKVEVGGYTF
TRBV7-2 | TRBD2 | CASSQRRLAGGRADTQYF
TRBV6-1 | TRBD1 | CASSGQGISYEQYF
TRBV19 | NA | CASSILNQPQHF
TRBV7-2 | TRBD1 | CASSPQAGQGYEQYF
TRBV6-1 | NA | CASSDRVGDTQYF
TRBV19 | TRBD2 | CASSIYSGGTDTQYF
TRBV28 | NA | CASHGASEAFF
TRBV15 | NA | CATSRDQPASGVPLHF
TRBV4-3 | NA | CASSRDSFSNQPQHF
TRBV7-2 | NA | CASSLGDKGYTF
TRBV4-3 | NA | CASTEALWRKSTDTQYF
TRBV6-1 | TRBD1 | CASSTGPFNSPLHF
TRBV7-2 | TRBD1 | CASSPGTGIPPDTQYF
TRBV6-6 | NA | CASLVLQGMNTEAFF
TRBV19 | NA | CASSTLDSSYEQYF
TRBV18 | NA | CASSASGLATNEKLFF
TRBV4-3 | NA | CASSQREGLALNTEAFF
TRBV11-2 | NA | CASSPTGGRMAGNTIYF
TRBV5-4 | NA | CASSRQADTQYF
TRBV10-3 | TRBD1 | CAISEGYRGDYEQYF
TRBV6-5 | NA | CASSYEGSSPLHF
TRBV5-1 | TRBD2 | CASRGTSGGISSYEQYF